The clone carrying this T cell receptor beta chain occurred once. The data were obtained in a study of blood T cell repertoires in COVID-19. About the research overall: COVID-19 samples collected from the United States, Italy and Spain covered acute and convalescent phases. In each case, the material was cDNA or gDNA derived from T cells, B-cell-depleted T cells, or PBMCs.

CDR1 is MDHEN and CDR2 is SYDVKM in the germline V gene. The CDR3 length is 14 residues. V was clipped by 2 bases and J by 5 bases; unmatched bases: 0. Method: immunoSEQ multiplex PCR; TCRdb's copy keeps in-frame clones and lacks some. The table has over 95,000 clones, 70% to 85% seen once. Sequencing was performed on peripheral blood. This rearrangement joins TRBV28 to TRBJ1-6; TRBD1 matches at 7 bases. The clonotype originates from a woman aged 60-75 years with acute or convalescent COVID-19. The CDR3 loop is CASSLDRDNSPLHF. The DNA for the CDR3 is TGTGCCAGCAGTTTAGACAGGGATAATTCACCCCTCCACTTT.